This is a list of T cell receptor beta chains from one sample in a study of T cell repertoires in cytomegalovirus infection. No antigen is known for these receptors. TCRdb reprocessed the reads with MiXCR, giving one entry per CDR3 protein. Of a few hundred thousand distinct CDR3 sequences listed, about 42% are singletons. Sequencing was performed on cultured PBMCs, taken from culture after CMV antigen stimulation. The origin of the receptors is a human donor in good health (CMV status not recorded). Some clones in this sample may be carry-over from other donors' samples. The CDR3 runs from the conserved cysteine through the conserved F or W. The D gene is left open where the match is weak. A row's size may be missing; if present it is once, few, many or a size class.

TRBV11-2	TRBJ2-7	-	13	-	CASSFQLTYEQYF	TGTGCCAGCAGCTTCCAGCTGACCTACGAGCAGTACTTC
TRBV7-9	TRBJ1-3	-	15	few	CASSQSWGKANTIYF	TGTGCCAGCAGCCAGTCATGGGGAAAGGCTAACACCATATATTTT
TRBV25-1	TRBJ1-1	-	12	-	CASGEDTTEAFF	TGTGCCAGCGGGGAGGATACCACTGAAGCTTTCTTT
TRBV6-2/TRBV6-3	TRBJ2-7	TRBD1	16	-	CASSFTRDRGNHEQYF	TGTGCCAGCAGTTTTACCCGGGACAGGGGTAATCACGAGCAGTACTTC
TRBV12-3/TRBV12-4	TRBJ2-7	-	13	-	CASTRTVAGEQYF	TGTGCCAGCACCCGGACAGTTGCCGGCGAGCAGTACTTC
TRBV20-1	TRBJ2-1	-	15	-	CSAGPGPRSYNEQFF	TGCAGTGCTGGCCCGGGCCCCCGCTCCTACAATGAGCAGTTCTTC
TRBV6-5	TRBJ1-1	-	12	-	CVSSYLTAEAFF	TGTGTCAGCAGTTACCTGACGGCTGAAGCTTTCTTT
TRBV4-1	TRBJ2-5	-	15	-	CASSQGGHLQETQYF	TGCGCCAGCAGCCAAGGTGGACACCTACAAGAGACCCAGTACTTC
TRBV6-6	TRBJ2-7	TRBD2	14	-	CASSRPGLVYEQYF	TGTGCCAGCAGTCGCCCCGGACTAGTCTACGAGCAGTACTTC
TRBV7-2	TRBJ2-1	TRBD2	15	many	CASSFRRGGYNEQFF	TGTGCCAGCAGTTTTAGGCGGGGGGGCTACAATGAGCAGTTCTTC
TRBV2	TRBJ2-5	-	14	-	CASMGAGAQETQYF	TGTGCCAGCATGGGAGCCGGGGCCCAAGAGACCCAGTACTTC
TRBV5-6	TRBJ2-7	-	15	once	CASSFLGRAIREQYF	TGTGCCAGCAGCTTTTTGGGTCGAGCAATTCGCGAGCAGTACTTC
TRBV11-2	TRBJ2-5	-	16	few	CASSRPPGPPAETQYF	TGTGCCAGCAGCCGACCGCCGGGACCCCCCGCGGAGACCCAGTACTTC
TRBV20-1	TRBJ1-5	-	14	-	CSAAGATANQPQHF	TGCAGTGCCGCAGGGGCAACGGCTAATCAGCCCCAGCATTTT
TRBV7-2	TRBJ2-3	-	13	many	CASSLSGWDTQYF	TGTGCCAGCAGCCTCTCGGGATGGGATACGCAGTATTTT
TRBV2	TRBJ1-6	-	13	-	CASSRLRDGALHF	TGTGCCAGCAGCCGCCTCAGGGACGGGGCCCTCCACTTT
TRBV7-2	TRBJ2-3	-	16	few	CASSLALGLSTDTQYF	TGTGCCAGCAGCTTAGCCCTTGGACTTAGCACAGATACGCAGTATTTT
TRBV2	TRBJ1-1	-	13	-	CATSRVAGEETFF	TGTGCCACCAGCAGAGTGGCGGGGGAAGAGACGTTCTTT
TRBV6-2/TRBV6-3	TRBJ2-1	TRBD2	16	-	CASSYGSGGRRGEQFF	TGTGCCAGCAGTTACGGGTCGGGGGGGCGTAGGGGTGAGCAGTTCTTC
TRBV6-1	TRBJ2-3	TRBD2	15	-	CASNGLAGGRDTQYF	TGTGCCAGCAACGGACTAGCGGGGGGCCGAGATACGCAGTATTTT
TRBV5-4	TRBJ1-4	-	14	-	CASRRGLRNEKLFF	TGTGCCAGCAGGCGGGGGCTGAGGAATGAAAAACTGTTTTTT
TRBV7-9	TRBJ2-7	-	13	-	CASSPKGPHEQYF	TGTGCCAGCAGCCCAAAAGGGCCCCACGAGCAGTACTTC
TRBV11-3	TRBJ1-1	TRBD1	15	few	CASSLEDRGYTEAFF	TGTGCCAGCAGCTTAGAAGACAGGGGGTACACTGAAGCTTTCTTT
TRBV7-9	TRBJ1-4	-	16	-	CASSPLTTATNEKLFF	TGTGCCAGCAGCCCCCTCACGACGGCAACTAATGAAAAACTGTTTTTT
TRBV7-9	TRBJ2-3	TRBD2	18	-	CASSLTIGAGGPEQAQYF	TGTGCCAGCAGCTTAACAATCGGTGCGGGGGGGCCGGAGCAGGCGCAGTATTTT
TRBV19	TRBJ2-7	-	13	few	CASSIGPAYEQYF	TGTGCCAGTAGTATAGGCCCCGCTTACGAGCAGTACTTC
TRBV20-1	TRBJ1-1	-	13	-	CSARDLGSTEAFF	TGCAGTGCTAGAGATCTAGGGAGCACTGAAGCTTTCTTT
TRBV10-3	TRBJ1-1	TRBD1	15	-	CAISETRQGDTEAFF	TGTGCCATCAGTGAGACACGACAGGGGGACACTGAAGCTTTCTTT